This is a list of T cell receptor beta chains from one sample in a study of early T cells in non-severe SARS-CoV-2 infection. Each CDR3 protein is one row after TCRdb ran MiXCR on the 5' RACE reads. The data hold 40,000 to 55,000 distinct CDR3 sequences, with approximately 6.2% observed a single time. Sample: whole blood, taken at baseline. These receptors were taken from an adult who was a healthcare worker with PCR-confirmed SARS-CoV-2 infection or an uninfected control (not recorded which). The CDR3 runs from the conserved cysteine through the conserved F or W. Fields, in order: D gene, V gene, clone size, J gene, CDR3 DNA, CDR3 protein. The D gene is left open where the match is weak. Some rows have no size entry. The others give once, few or many, or a class for an expanded clone.

.	TRBV6-5	few	TRBJ1-1	TGTGCCAGCAGATCGATGGGGGGGCGAGCTTTCTTT	CASRSMGGRAFF
.	TRBV18	many	TRBJ1-3	TGTGCCAGCTCCCGCACCGGCAACTCTGGAAACACCATATATTTT	CASSRTGNSGNTIYF
TRBD1	TRBV7-9	medium-sized	TRBJ1-5	TGTGCCAGCAGCTCACAGGGGAGCAATCAGCCCCAGCATTTT	CASSSQGSNQPQHF
.	TRBV20-1	few	TRBJ2-1	TGCAGTGCTACCCCATTTTTCAAACAGGCGGGTGAGCAGTTCTTC	CSATPFFKQAGEQFF
.	TRBV7-3	few	TRBJ2-2	TGTGCCAGCAGCTTATCCCTGGACACCGGGGAGCTGTTTTTT	CASSLSLDTGELFF
TRBD1	TRBV29-1	.	TRBJ1-1	TGCAGCGTTGTCCAGGGGGGAAGGAACACTGAAGCTTTCTTT	CSVVQGGRNTEAFF
TRBD1	TRBV5-1	few	TRBJ2-7	TGCGCCAGCCGCTCCTCCGGGACAGAGTCCTACGAGCAGTACTTC	CASRSSGTESYEQYF
.	TRBV2	many	TRBJ2-3	TGTGCCAGCGTCAGGAGGTCGACAGATACGCAGTATTTT	CASVRRSTDTQYF
TRBD2	TRBV20-1	.	TRBJ2-1	TGCAGTGCGGGGAGCGGGAGGGGCGCGTACAATGAGCAGTTCTTC	CSAGSGRGAYNEQFF
.	TRBV11-2	.	TRBJ1-3	TGTGCCAGCAGCTTATGGGCAGCTAAAACGTCTGGAAACACCATGTATTTT	CASSLWAAKTSGNTMYF
.	TRBV4-2	medium-sized	TRBJ2-2	TGTGCCAGCAGCCAGCAATGGTCAGGAGGCACCGGGGAGCTGTTTTTT	CASSQQWSGGTGELFF
TRBD1	TRBV18	many	TRBJ2-3	TGTGCCAGCTCACCGTCCCGGACAGGGTTGGCAGATACGCAGTATTTT	CASSPSRTGLADTQYF
.	TRBV29-1	many	TRBJ2-5	TGCAGCGTTTCCGGGACGGGAACGGTTAGCGAGACCCAGTACTTC	CSVSGTGTVSETQYF
TRBD2	TRBV6-5	many	TRBJ2-5	TGTGCCGGCCTCGGGGGGGGTCGGGAGACCCAGTACTTC	CAGLGGGRETQYF
.	TRBV16	.	TRBJ2-3	TGTGCCAGCAGCCGCGGGACGGTAGATACGCAGTATTTT	CASSRGTVDTQYF
TRBD1	TRBV5-6	.	TRBJ1-5	TGTGCCAGCAGCTCGTGGGACAGGGTGCTCCAGCCCCAGCATTTT	CASSSWDRVLQPQHF
.	TRBV7-6	.	TRBJ2-5	TGTGCCAGCAGCCCTCTTCGCGGAGGCGGAGAGACCCAGTACTTC	CASSPLRGGGETQYF
.	TRBV5-4	few	TRBJ1-1	TGTGCCAGCAGACAGCTAGGGGTAGGCACTGAAGCTTTCTTT	CASRQLGVGTEAFF
TRBD2	TRBV20-1	many	TRBJ2-3	TGCAGTGTGCGGGCCCGCGGGGGTAATACAGATACGCAGTATTTT	CSVRARGGNTDTQYF
.	TRBV4-3	.	TRBJ1-1	TGCGCCAGCAGCCAGGCTCCGGGACGGACGAACACTGAAGCTTTCTTT	CASSQAPGRTNTEAFF
TRBD1	TRBV11-2	many	TRBJ2-1	TGTGCCAGCAGCTTCTCCCCGCAGGGACAGGGCAATGAGCAGTTCTTC	CASSFSPQGQGNEQFF
TRBD1	TRBV5-6	.	TRBJ1-2	TGTGCCAGCAGCGTCGACAGGGGATATGGCTACACCTTC	CASSVDRGYGYTF
TRBD1	TRBV29-1	.	TRBJ2-5	TGCAGCGTGGACAGGGTTGGAGAGACCCAGTACTTC	CSVDRVGETQYF
TRBD1	TRBV6-6	few	TRBJ1-1	TGTGCCGCTCAAGGAACAGGGGGCTGGGGCACTGAAGCTTTCTTT	CAAQGTGGWGTEAFF
.	TRBV21-1	.	TRBJ2-7	TGTGCCAGCCCTGGTAGGCAGGGCTACGAGCAGTACTTC	CASPGRQGYEQYF
.	TRBV29-1	few	TRBJ2-1	TGCAGCGTTGAACCGAAGAAGCGCACCACCCACAATGAGCAGTTCTTC	CSVEPKKRTTHNEQFF
.	TRBV29-1	many	TRBJ1-1	TGCAGCCTAGGCGGGGACCATGAAGCTTTCTTT	CSLGGDHEAFF
TRBD2	TRBV12-3/TRBV12-4	.	TRBJ2-2	TGTGCCAGCAGTCCCACGGGGGGGCTGTTTTTT	CASSPTGGLFF
TRBD2	TRBV18	.	TRBJ2-3	TGTGCCAGCTCACCGAGGGAGGGGAGCACAGATACGCAGTATTTT	CASSPREGSTDTQYF
.	TRBV2	.	TRBJ2-5	TGTGCCAGCAGGCTACAAGAGACCCAGTACTTC	CASRLQETQYF
TRBD1	TRBV11-3	.	TRBJ1-5	TGTGCCAACAGCGGGACAGCTCCTGAGGAGCCCCAGCATTTT	CANSGTAPEEPQHF
TRBD1	TRBV19	many	TRBJ1-1	TGTGCCAGTCAGACAGGGCAGAACACTGAAGCTTTCTTT	CASQTGQNTEAFF
.	TRBV9	.	TRBJ2-2	TGTGCCAGCAGCGTAGAGGGGACACAGAACACCGGGGAGCTGTTTTTT	CASSVEGTQNTGELFF
TRBD1	TRBV6-2/TRBV6-3	.	TRBJ2-4	TGTGCCAGCAGTTACCTCGAGACAGGGGATGGAAACATTCAGTACTTC	CASSYLETGDGNIQYF
TRBD2	TRBV19	few	TRBJ2-4	TGTGCCAGTAGTAAGACTAGCGGGAGGCGGTTTCTTTTGTACTTC	CASSKTSGRRFLLYF
.	TRBV28	few	TRBJ2-7	TGTGCCAGCAGTTCTCAATATCTTCCAGGGCCCTCCGACTACGAGCAGTACTTC	CASSSQYLPGPSDYEQYF
.	TRBV20-1	few	TRBJ2-7	TGCAGTGCTAGTCCAGGCTACGAGCAGTACTTC	CSASPGYEQYF
TRBD1	TRBV7-6	many	TRBJ1-1	TGTGCCAGCAGCGCCGGGACAGGGACACTCCCGGCTTTCTTT	CASSAGTGTLPAFF
.	TRBV7-9	many	TRBJ2-5	TGTGCCAGCAGCTTAAGTCAGGCGGAGGAGACCCAGTACTTC	CASSLSQAEETQYF
.	TRBV30	many	TRBJ1-5	TGTGCCTGGAGTCTGCAGGGCAATCAGCCCCAGCATTTT	CAWSLQGNQPQHF
TRBD1	TRBV4-2	few	TRBJ2-7	TGTGCCAGCAGCCTTCTCCGGGACAGGGACTACGAGCAGTACTTC	CASSLLRDRDYEQYF
.	TRBV11-2	many	TRBJ2-7	TGTGCCAGCACCCAACAAGGGGCCTACGAGCAGTACTTC	CASTQQGAYEQYF